The text below deals with one T cell receptor beta chain. This clone was detected a few times. Its antigen is still unknown. No much larger clonotype is one base removed from it; base qualities were not supplied. The data derive from a study of long-term antiretroviral therapy in people with HIV (dated by TCRdb to between 2020 and 2023). At the level of the whole study: Collection of the earliest samples took place about a decade ahead of the 2015 WHO recommendation for immediate ART, at a time when ART was typically delayed until CD4 counts fell. No cross-contamination during QIAcube processing was shown when test extractions of a monoclonal T-cell line were performed alongside 33 polyclonal samples. Of the roughly 30 participants with HIV, eleven were female. A retrospective serial study tested whether changes in peripheral blood TRB repertoire composition and diversity were associated with ART initiation and durable HIV suppression. From 30 adults with confirmed HIV infection, the cohort provided roughly 200 cryopreserved PBMC samples, gathered serially across a mean of approximately six years (range 1-12). The paper's findings and limits, for the study overall: Expanded TRB clones identified before ART initiation dominated the repertoire across all time points, though the dominance fluctuated and decreased in many PLHIV after ART. Because pre-ART samples had limited cell numbers, profiling was done on unsorted PBMC rather than on sorted CD4+ and CD8+ T cells. Owing to limited PBMC availability, only the TCR beta chain was sequenced, without alpha chain pairing. Narrower CDR3 length ranges were observed in HIV repertoires than in controls, and an antigen-experienced repertoire with only a slight naive shift after ART was suggested by the network structure. Inferences about post-ART repertoire changes were limited because no data were available on ART adherence, viral resistance or therapy changes. The samples were dated from about 2004 to 2018, and the ART regimens that were used may be less effective than current ART regimens. ART initiation was associated with a significant increase in TRB diversity, but diversity stayed significantly below transplant donor controls even after long-term ART.

From cysteine to phenylalanine, the CDR3 is 15 amino acids long. The entry retains the CDR3 DNA only, 45 bases that are in frame from base 1. The germline ends are 10 bases apart after V is trimmed by 0 bases and J by 2 bases. The germline V gene specifies LGHNA as CDR1 and YSLEER as CDR2. Participants were included only if at least one PBMC sample before ART initiation and at least two post-ART samples were available. All participants with HIV were treated in the United States of America. Before DNA extraction, cryopreserved samples containing about 0.95-10 million PBMC were thawed and washed. At the time of the earliest PBMC sample, participants with HIV were aged between 23 and 54 years. Each participant contributed PBMC samples from 1-4 timepoints before ART initiation and 2-8 timepoints after ART initiation, with a median of 7 samples. For every participant, serial HIV viral load, CD4+ T-cell count, ART history and demographic data were obtained. Using a Qiagen kit on a QIAcube, genomic DNA was extracted from unsorted PBMC, with samples processed in batches of 12.

The immunoSEQ hsTCRB v3.0 assay was used at survey level resolution to sequence the TRB variable region. The target sequencing depth for TRB was 40,000-50,000 T-cell genomes per sample. Pooled TRB libraries were sequenced on an Illumina MiSeq with a v3 150-cycle kit. From the authors' description of their analysis: Repertoire analysis ran in R within a reproducible Nextflow workflow covering QC, data transformation and analysis. LymphoSeq2, an R package for AIRR-Seq data exploration, was used to implement custom analyses. A few samples yielding fewer than 5000 total TRB sequences were excluded, leaving approximately 200 analyzed HIV repertoires. Of the 188 retained HIV repertoires, about 60 were collected before and more than 120 after ART initiation. Repertoires were downsampled to 5000 TRB nucleotide sequences, with summary statistics averaged over 100 downsampling iterations. Only TRB sequences with CDR3 regions of at least seven amino acids were retained for analysis. A Shannon entropy-derived clonality score and the Gini coefficient were used to measure diversity. Repertoire networks linked the top 5000 CDR3 amino acid sequences whenever two sequences differed by an edit distance of one. For TRB CDR3 amino acid sequences, GLIPH2 was used to predict antigen specificity groups and MHC restriction. To flag known associations with CMV, EBV, HIV or tissue antigens, CDR3 amino acid sequences were compared against VDJdb and McPAS-TCR. Pre-ART, post-ART and control groups were compared with Wilcoxon signed-rank tests and Holm-Bonferroni correction. TCRdb carries this immuneACCESS record with in-frame sequences only. Its versions omit some clonotypes, under half of them owing to an unresolved V gene in the studies checked, with the rest unexplained. V and J calls plus clone size are reproduced from that table; the DNA served to infer D and trimming. The sample contains about 28,000 clones, roughly 87% of them found a single time. The ten biggest clones cover roughly 1% of the sample.

The TCR originated in a man between 45 and 60 years old with HIV. The source was unsorted PBMCs, collected 2 years after starting antiretroviral therapy. In this chain, TRBV4-3 is recombined with TRBJ1-2; a tentative D call is TRBD1 (5 bases match). The base sequence is TGCGCCAGCAGCCAAGATGGGGCAACCAACTATGGCTACACCTTC. Its protein product is CASSQDGATNYGYTF.